This TCR beta chain was obtained from a study of cytomegalovirus exposure and HLA in healthy donors. The CDR3 runs 15 residues. CDR1 is SGHDT and CDR2 is YYEEEE in the germline V gene. V dropped 4 bases and J dropped 6; count of bases not matched to a gene: 12. Measured with immunoSEQ multiplex PCR; TCRdb has only the in-frame clones, and not every one. The profile covers some 120,000 clones, with approximately 90% appearing a single time and 1.5% to 2% taken by the ten largest. The clonotype comes from a woman under 30 in good health and CMV-seronegative. The V call is TRBV5-6, the J call TRBJ1-1, with TRBD1 matching over 7 bases. Source material: PBMCs. The CDR3 nucleotides are TGTGCCAGCAGCGGACTGGACAGGCTTTTCGCTGAAGCTTTCTTT. Residues: CASSGLDRLFAEAFF.